This T cell receptor (beta chain) emerged from a study of naive and memory T cell subsets. Study-wide results and caveats: In CD4 and CD8 cells, diversity dropped from naive through EMRA. Naive and memory subsets had different power law exponents for TCR abundance. Especially in CD8 cells, naive repertoires contained a few larger clonotypes, possibly CD45RA-re-expressing memory cells.

Two oligonucleotides, mixed equimolar, formed the beta constant-region primer covering TRBC1 and TRBC2. Nested alpha and beta constant-region primers with the SP2 primer drove four PCR rounds on ligated cDNA. TCRdb passed the UMI-ligation and nested PCR reads through MiXCR, listing each CDR3 protein once. The repertoire holds about 90,000 distinct CDR3 sequences, about 10% seen once, with more than 0.13% in the top ten. As for this clonotype: Its antigen remains unidentified.

Per the germline V gene, CDR1 is MDHEN and CDR2 is SYDVKM. This CDR3 is built from 21 residues. With 3 bases clipped from V and 0 bases from J, the junction kept 17 bases outside the gene matches. From the second PCR step, alpha and beta chains were amplified apart. The chain carries TRBV28 and TRBJ2-6, with 7 bases lining up with TRBD1. The sequencing input was naive CD4+ T cells from blood. The sequence came from a human donor in good health. The CDR3 DNA reads TGTGCCAGCAGTTTTGACAACAGGGGCCGCTTACTATCCTCTGGGGCCAACGTCCTGACTTTC. The encoded protein is CASSFDNRGRLLSSGANVLTF.